This TCR beta chain was sequenced in a study of beta chain features in type 1 diabetes. Concerning this clone: The antigen remains unidentified.

The whole isolated RNA underwent reverse transcription, so sequencing captured expressed TCRB transcripts. TCRdb keeps only in-frame clones here, not all; method: immunoSEQ multiplex PCR. The data show 200,000 to 250,000 clones, 9.6% seen once. The study, taken as a whole, reports: A closer apparent resemblance between naive, central memory and Treg TCRB repertoires was seen in patients than in healthy donors. Amplification by PCR could prefer shorter templates, with the same effect in patients and controls.

The germline CDR1 and CDR2 sequences are LNHDA and SQIVND (reference sequence). The ends lost 5 bases at V and 3 bases at J; junction bases unmatched: 6. The CDR3 has 14 residues. Sequenced: naive CD4+ T cells from blood. The chain recombines TRBV19 with TRBJ1-1; 7 bases map to TRBD1. This sequence was found in a woman aged 18-30 years in good health. CDR3 DNA sequence: TGTGCCAGTAGTCCGACAGGGATCGACACTGAAGCTTTCTTT. It is translated as CASSPTGIDTEAFF.